A selection of T cell receptor beta chains follows, all from one sample in a study of blood T cell repertoires in COVID-19. This table comes from immunoSEQ multiplex PCR, and its TCRdb copy is limited to in-frame clones, with some not included. The sample yields fewer than 100,000 clones, roughly 90% seen once. Sample: peripheral blood. The receptors stem from a man in his sixties with acute or convalescent COVID-19. The CDR3 runs from the conserved cysteine through the conserved F or W. The D gene is left open where the match is weak. The size of a clone is reported for some rows only, either as once, few or many, or as a class for expanded clones.

TRBV7-2,TRBJ2-4,-,-,TGTGCCAGCAGCTCCCTGGCCAAAAACATTCAGTACTTC,CASSSLAKNIQYF
TRBV15,TRBJ1-1,-,-,TGTGCCACCAGCAGAGATAGAGCAAAGAACACTGAAGCTTTCTTT,CATSRDRAKNTEAFF
TRBV19,TRBJ1-1,TRBD1,-,TGTGCCAGTACCCAGGCGAACAGGGGTTCCACTGAAGCTTTCTTT,CASTQANRGSTEAFF
TRBV24-1,TRBJ1-2,-,-,TGTGCCACCAGTGACGCGGGACTCGGATCTAACTATGGCTACACCTTC,CATSDAGLGSNYGYTF
TRBV7-2,TRBJ2-3,TRBD2,-,TGTGCCAGCAGCTTAGCGCCTAGCGGGGGGGCTAGCACAGATACGCAGTATTTT,CASSLAPSGGASTDTQYF
TRBV3-1/TRBV3-2,TRBJ1-4,-,-,TGTGCCAGCAGCCCGGAAAGGGGGAGGGGCTCCTCTCATCCCCCAAAACTGTTTTTT,CASSPERGRGSSHPPKLFF
TRBV7-2,TRBJ1-6,TRBD1,-,TGTGCCAGCAACCCGGGACAGGGTAATTCACCCCTCCACTTT,CASNPGQGNSPLHF
TRBV5-1,TRBJ1-1,-,-,TGCGCCAGCATCAAAACGGGACACCCGAACACTGAAGCTTTCTTT,CASIKTGHPNTEAFF
TRBV5-5,TRBJ1-2,-,-,TGTGCCAGCCAAGAGGATTTTATGGGGACAACCCTTTATGGCTACACCTTC,CASQEDFMGTTLYGYTF
TRBV7-9,TRBJ2-2,-,few,TGTGCCAGCAGCTTAGGGGCGGACTACAACACCGGGGAGCTGTTTTTT,CASSLGADYNTGELFF
TRBV6-5,TRBJ2-3,TRBD2,-,TGTGCCAGCAGAGGGACTAGTGCAGATACGCAGTATTTT,CASRGTSADTQYF